The sequence of this T cell receptor beta chain was determined in a study of blood T cell repertoires in COVID-19. On the study more broadly: Collection of acute and convalescent COVID-19 samples took place in the United States, Italy and Spain. PBMCs, B-cell-depleted T cells, or T cells were the source of the cDNA or gDNA that made up the material.

The trim removed 4 bases at V and 2 bases at J, leaving 4 bases unmatched. The germline CDR1 and CDR2 sequences are LGHDT and YNNKEL (reference sequence). The CDR3 runs 14 residues. Under the authors' procedure: Scientists estimated how many nucleated cells there were by amplifying reference gene primers. Profiling relied on immunoSEQ multiplex PCR, and the TCRdb table lists in-frame clones only, not all of them. Clone size and the V and J calls come from that table; the DNA yielded D and trimming. The table includes 120,000 or so clones, less than 85% detected once. This receptor was identified in a woman at least 80 years old with acute or convalescent COVID-19. The V and J genes are TRBV3-1 (or the pseudogene TRBV3-2) and TRBJ1-2; the match to TRBD1 covers 7 bases. The specimen sequenced was peripheral blood. Written as DNA, the CDR3 is TGTGCCAGCAGCCGGCTGACAGGGAACTATGGCTACACCTTC. Protein sequence: CASSRLTGNYGYTF.